This T cell receptor (beta chain) was sequenced in a study of T-cell reconstitution after alpha-beta-depleted transplantation in children. Per germline, CDR1 LNHNV and CDR2 YYDKDF (reference sequence). V lost 5 bases to trimming and J lost 0 bases; unmatched junction nucleotides: 7. The length of the CDR3 is 16 residues. Using unique molecular identifiers, the investigators prepared the TCRbeta library. One entry per CDR3 protein, called by TCRdb with MiXCR from the PCR reads. The sample includes about 610,000 distinct CDR3 sequences, 8% to 11% of them seen just once. This clonotype was seen more than once but under ten times.

The chain is built from TRBV15 and TRBJ2-3; 8 bases are a match to TRBD2. Sequences were derived from PBMCs from the stem cell graft donor, sampled from the stem cell graft. The source is a human donor who donated a stem cell graft to a child with acute myeloid leukemia. The CDR3 sequence is CATSFPGGPSTDTQYF. The CDR3 DNA sequence: TGTGCCACCAGCTTTCCGGGAGGGCCGAGCACAGATACGCAGTATTTT.